Below, one T cell receptor beta chain is given with its context. The data derive from a study of control samples from healthy donors and cancer patients. Assay used: immunoSEQ multiplex PCR; TCRdb lists only in-frame clones, some missing. The sample lists about 55,000 clones, around 90% seen once, with approximately 3.8% in the top ten. V lost 6 bases to trimming and J lost 0 bases, with 12 bases between them. Germline V lookup: CDR1 MNHEY, CDR2 SVGAGI. The CDR3 is 15 residues long. This TCR derives from a man aged 45 to 65 in good health. The chain joins TRBV6-5 to TRBJ1-3; D gene uncertain. Sequenced sample: blood. CDR3 nucleotide sequence: TGTGCCAGCAGGGGTTACACCTACTCTGGAAACACCATATATTTT. This codes for CASRGYTYSGNTIYF.